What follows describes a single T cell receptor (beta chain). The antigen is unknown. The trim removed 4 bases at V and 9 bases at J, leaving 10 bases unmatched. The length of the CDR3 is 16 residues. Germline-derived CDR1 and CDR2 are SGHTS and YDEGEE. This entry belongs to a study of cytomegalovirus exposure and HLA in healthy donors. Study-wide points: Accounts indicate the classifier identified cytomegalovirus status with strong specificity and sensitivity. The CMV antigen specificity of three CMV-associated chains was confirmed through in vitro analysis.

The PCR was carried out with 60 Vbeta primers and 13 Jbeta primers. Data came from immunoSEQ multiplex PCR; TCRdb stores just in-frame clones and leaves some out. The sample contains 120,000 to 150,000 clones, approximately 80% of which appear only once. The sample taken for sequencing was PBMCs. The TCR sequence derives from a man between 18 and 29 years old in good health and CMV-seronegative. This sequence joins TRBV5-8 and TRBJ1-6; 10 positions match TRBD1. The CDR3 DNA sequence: TGTGCCAGCAGCCAGAAGGGACAGGGGTTGCGTTCACCCCTCCACTTT. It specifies CASSQKGQGLRSPLHF.